Presented here are 32 T cell receptor beta chains from one specimen sequenced in a study of shared clonotypes between healthy human individuals. Repertoires were generated with immunoSEQ multiplex PCR, while TCRdb's copy carries only in-frame clones and drops some. In the table there are around 440,000 clones, approximately 80% of which are singletons. Sequences were obtained from PBMCs. The receptors originated from a woman between 40 and 50 years old in good health. Some clones in this sample may be carry-over from other donors' samples.

The V call is TRBV5-1, the J call TRBJ2-3; perhaps TRBD2 as D (6 bases). CDR3 length equals 13 residues. The V gene lost 4 bases and the J gene lost 4 bases, with 10 bases spanning the gap. Germline CDR1 is SGHRS and CDR2 is YFSETQ. For the CDR3, the DNA is TGCGCCAGCAGCGGGGCGGGATCAGATACGCAGTATTTT. As protein: CASSGAGSDTQYF.

This clone was observed a few times. The CDR3 here is CASSRDRTNYGYTF. The CDR3 DNA reads TGTGCCAGTAGTAGGGACCGTACTAACTATGGCTACACCTTC. The J gene is TRBJ1-2, the V gene TRBV19; tentative D call: TRBD1 (5 bases). The CDR3 is 14 amino acids. Germline CDR1 and CDR2: LNHDA and SQIVND (reference sequence). The ends were cut back, 4 bases at V and 0 bases at J, with 9 bases in the middle.

V is TRBV7-2 and J is TRBJ2-7; tentative D call: TRBD1 (6 bases). CDR3 length equals 15 residues. Between the trimmed V and J ends, which lost 7 bases and 0 bases, there was a span of 16 bases. Germline CDR1 and CDR2: SGHTA and FQGNSA. This chain's CDR3 is CASTLGHPNSYEQYF. For the CDR3, the DNA is TGTGCCAGCACCCTGGGACACCCAAACTCCTACGAGCAGTACTTC.

V and J are TRBV10-3 and TRBJ2-3, with 12 nucleotides matching TRBD2. V was clipped by 4 bases and J by 5 bases; unmatched bases: 13. The CDR3 runs 18 residues. Germline V CDR1 and CDR2: ENHRY, SYGVKD. CDR3 protein: CAISGSLVLAGGQDTQYF. In DNA, the CDR3 is TGTGCCATCAGTGGGTCCCTCGTTCTAGCGGGAGGGCAAGATACGCAGTATTTT.

Details on this clone: The identical CDR3 is also encoded by other nucleotide sequences in the sample. The chain carries TRBV5-1 and TRBJ1-2; TRBD1 is a possible D gene (5 bases). CDR3 length equals 14 residues. Germline V gene data show CDR1 as SGHRS and CDR2 as YFSETQ. V lost 9 bases and J lost 0, with 15 bases in between. The chain's CDR3 is CATSQDTSNYGYTF. CDR3 bases: TGCGCCACCTCCCAGGACACCTCTAACTATGGCTACACCTTC.

The V call is TRBV5-4, the J call TRBJ2-1; the match to TRBD2 covers 11 bases. Per the germline V gene, CDR1 is SGHNT and CDR2 is YYREEE (reference sequence). After removal of 2 bases from V and 7 bases from J, the junction contained 5 bases not matched to a gene. The CDR3 has 15 amino acids. CDR3 nucleotide sequence: TGTGCCAGCAGCTTACTAGCGGGAGTAGTAAATGAGCAGTTCTTC. Protein product: CASSLLAGVVNEQFF.

This clone was seen repeatedly, ten times or more. The CDR3 here is CASSRSQGDEQFF. As DNA, the CDR3 is TGTGCCAGCAGCCGAAGCCAGGGAGATGAGCAGTTCTTC. The chain couples TRBV7-6 to TRBJ2-1, with D perhaps being TRBD1 or TRBD2 (5 bases each). CDR3 size: 13 residues. Trimming removed 5 bases at V and 8 bases at J, with 13 bases between. The germline V gene encodes CDR1 SGHVS and CDR2 FNYEAQ.

About this clone: A far bigger clonotype differs at one base, so this is likely a read error. Other DNA sequences from this sample encode an identical CDR3 as well. This chain links TRBV28 with TRBJ1-1; D is perhaps TRBD1 (5 bases). Germline V gives CDR1 MDHEN, CDR2 SYDVKM. This CDR3 has 14 amino acids. CDR3 protein: CASSLGGSETEAFF. CDR3 in DNA: TGTGCCAGCAGTTTAGGGGGGTCTGAGACTGAGGCTTTCTTT.

V is TRBV7-3 and J is TRBJ2-5; unclear D gene. From germline, CDR1 is SGHTA and CDR2 FQGTGA. The V end was cut by 1 base, the J end by 5 bases, with 8 bases between. The CDR3 loop spans 13 amino acids. For the CDR3, the DNA is TGTGCCAGCAGCTTAAGGCCGGGCGAGACCCAGTACTTC. Translation: CASSLRPGETQYF.

The V call is TRBV9, the J call TRBJ1-3; TRBD1 agrees at 11 bases. Trimming removed 3 bases from V and 4 bases from J; junction bases left unmatched: 3. The germline CDR1 and CDR2 sequences are SGDLS and YYNGEE. The CDR3 is made up of 15 amino acids. The CDR3 sequence: CASSEDRGLGNTIYF. The CDR3 region has the DNA TGTGCCAGCAGCGAGGACAGGGGGCTGGGAAACACCATATATTTT. Full variable domain (remainder filled in from reference TRBV9 and TRBJ1-3): DSGVTQTPKHLITATGQRVTLRCSPRSGDLSVYWYQQSLDQGLQFLIQYYNGEERAKGNILERFSAQQFPDLHSELNLSSLELGDSALYFCASSEDRGLGNTIYFGEGSWLTVV.

V is TRBV15 and J is TRBJ2-3; no definite D call. From germline, CDR1 is LNHNV and CDR2 YYDKDF (reference sequence). The length of the CDR3 is 15 residues. With 0 bases removed from V and 2 bases from J, the gap between germline ends came to 9 bases. CDR3 region: CATSRETSDTDTQYF. The CDR3 nucleotides read TGTGCCACCAGCAGAGAGACGAGTGACACAGATACGCAGTATTTT.

This chain connects TRBV29-1 to TRBJ2-5; D is possibly TRBD2 (5 bases). This CDR3 region has 15 residues. V was trimmed by 5 bases and J by 4 bases, leaving 20 bases between them. CDR1 and CDR2 (germline): SQVTM, ANQGSEA. In nucleotides, the CDR3 is TGCAGCGTTCCCCGGCCAGGAGGCGGCATAGAGACCCAGTACTTC. Encoded protein: CSVPRPGGGIETQYF.

The chain has TRBV4-1 and TRBJ1-2; no definite D call. The CDR3 spans 14 residues. CDR1 and CDR2 (germline): MGHRA, YSYEKL. The V end was cut by 4 bases, the J end by 0 bases, with 9 bases between. The chain's CDR3 is CASSPFEANYGYTF. CDR3 sequence (DNA): TGCGCCAGCAGCCCATTTGAAGCTAACTATGGCTACACCTTC.

J is TRBJ2-7 and V is TRBV5-1; D is unclear. In germline, CDR1 is SGHRS, CDR2 YFSETQ. CDR3 length: 13 amino acids. The ends were cut back, 7 bases at V and 0 bases at J, with 11 bases in the middle. CDR3 sequence: CASAPSLSYEQYF. CDR3 nucleotides: TGCGCCAGCGCCCCAAGCCTCTCCTACGAGCAGTACTTC. The full variable domain, with the rest looked up from reference TRBV5-1 and TRBJ2-7, is KAGVTQTPRYLIKTRGQQVTLSCSPISGHRSVSWYQQTPGQGLQFLFEYFSETQRNKGNFPGRFSGRQFSNSRSEMNVSTLELGDSALYLCASAPSLSYEQYFGPGTRLTVT.

The rearrangement links TRBV2 to TRBJ2-5; no firm D call. The length of the CDR3 is 15 residues. Germline-derived CDR1 and CDR2 are SNHLY and FYNNEI. Trimming took 7 bases from V and 3 from J, leaving 18 bases between them. The CDR3 DNA follows: TGTGCCAGCACCCGGCGTAGTGGAAGGGAAGAGACCCAGTACTTC. This encodes CASTRRSGREETQYF. The full variable domain, in which reference TRBV2 and TRBJ2-5 provide the parts outside the CDR3, is EPEVTQTPSHQVTQMGQEVILRCVPISNHLYFYWYRQILGQKVEFLVSFYNNEISEKSEIFDDQFSVERPDGSNFTLKIRSTKLEDSAMYFCASTRRSGREETQYFGPGTRLLVL.

This clone turned up a few times. V and J are TRBV7-8 and TRBJ1-1; D call uncertain. Germline V gene sequence: CDR1 SGHVS, CDR2 FQNEAQ. The CDR3 totals 13 residues. V was shortened by 2 bases and J by 4 bases, with 8 bases between the two germline ends. This CDR3 reads CASSLLGFTEAFF. In DNA, the CDR3 is TGTGCCAGCAGCTTATTGGGCTTCACTGAAGCTTTCTTT.

The chain joins TRBV4-3 to TRBJ2-1; 7 bases are shared with TRBD2. The CDR3 has 14 residues. The germline gives CDR1 LGHNA, CDR2 YSLEER. After removal of 4 bases from V and 5 bases from J, the junction contained 5 bases not matched to a gene. In nucleotides, the CDR3 is TGCGCCAGCAGCCCCATCGGGAGGAACAATGAGCAGTTCTTC. Protein: CASSPIGRNNEQFF.

This sequence joins TRBV13 and TRBJ2-7, with 11 bases matching TRBD1. J gave up 2 bases and V 3 bases, and 3 bases lay outside the gene matches. The CDR3 extends over 15 amino acids. Germline values: CDR1 PRHDT, CDR2 FYEKMQ (reference sequence). CDR3 sequence: CASSFGTGGTYEQYF. The CDR3 DNA reads TGTGCCAGCAGCTTCGGGACAGGGGGGACCTACGAGCAGTACTTC.

The CDR3 coding sequence is TGCGCCAGCAAATTAGCGGGAGGGTACGAGCAGTACTTC. Amino acid sequence: CASKLAGGYEQYF. V usage is TRBV5-1 and J usage is TRBJ2-7, with TRBD2 matching 11 bases. Germline CDR1 reads SGHRS; CDR2 reads YFSETQ. The CDR3 has 13 residues. J lost 4 bases, V lost 6 bases, and 3 bases had no gene match. The full variable domain, rest sourced from reference TRBV5-1 and TRBJ2-7, is KAGVTQTPRYLIKTRGQQVTLSCSPISGHRSVSWYQQTPGQGLQFLFEYFSETQRNKGNFPGRFSGRQFSNSRSEMNVSTLELGDSALYLCASKLAGGYEQYFGPGTRLTVT.

The J gene is TRBJ2-1, the V gene TRBV11-2; D unresolved. The CDR3 length is 12 residues. CDR1 and CDR2 (germline): SGHAT, FQNNGV. V shed 8 bases and J shed 4 bases, with 9 bases lying between them. DNA of the CDR3: TGTGCCAGCGGTAATGTTTACAATGAGCAGTTCTTC. Translated, it gives CASGNVYNEQFF.

This clone occurred a few times. The chain combines TRBV11-2 with TRBJ2-7; perhaps TRBD2 as D (5 bases). The germline CDR1 and CDR2 sequences are SGHAT and FQNNGV. The CDR3 runs to 14 residues. V was trimmed by 5 bases and J by 4 bases, leaving 15 bases between them. The CDR3 protein is CASSRTDRGYEQYF. The CDR3 DNA reads TGTGCCAGCAGCAGAACGGACCGCGGGTACGAGCAGTACTTC.

This chain links TRBV6-4 with TRBJ1-5; TRBD1 matches at 7 bases. Germline V gene lookup returns CDR1 MRHNA and CDR2 SNTAGT. CDR3 size: 22 residues. V lost 2 bases to trimming and J lost 0 bases; unmatched junction nucleotides: 22. CDR3 region: CASSDPHLTQGSVEDSNQPQHF. The CDR3 nucleotides are TGTGCCAGCAGTGACCCGCACCTTACACAGGGGTCAGTCGAGGATAGCAATCAGCCCCAGCATTTT.

This rearrangement joins TRBV9 to TRBJ1-4; D is uncertain. The CDR3 runs 15 residues. The V gene's germline CDR1 is SGDLS and CDR2 YYNGEE. Trimming stripped 4 bases from V and 7 bases from J, with 17 bases between. The CDR3 DNA reads TGTGCCAGCAGCCCCCGGGCGGATGGGAGTGAAAAACTGTTTTTT. As protein: CASSPRADGSEKLFF.

This chain joins TRBV11-2 and TRBJ2-3; 11 nucleotides agree with TRBD1. The germline V gene encodes CDR1 SGHAT and CDR2 FQNNGV. The V and J ends lost 8 bases and 6 bases, in that order; junction bases with no gene match: 16. This CDR3 comprises 17 residues. CDR3 in amino acids: CASLPNLGQGAGDTQYF. The CDR3, as DNA: TGTGCCAGCCTACCCAACCTAGGACAGGGGGCAGGGGATACGCAGTATTTT.

This clone was picked up a small number of times. This chain links TRBV28 with TRBJ1-2; 10 nucleotides align to TRBD1. CDR3 size: 16 residues. V was clipped by 6 bases and J by 4 bases; unmatched bases: 11. The germline V gene has CDR1 MDHEN and CDR2 SYDVKM. The CDR3 coding sequence is TGTGCCAGCAGGGACGAAAGGGACAGGGGCGTCTATGGCTACACCTTC. The encoded protein is CASRDERDRGVYGYTF.

For this clone: Since a far larger clone is one base different, this is likely a read error. The sample contains more than one DNA sequence encoding this CDR3. The chain joins TRBV29-1 to TRBJ1-1; D not resolved. The length of the CDR3 is 13 residues. The germline V gene has CDR1 SQVTM and CDR2 ANQGSEA. Here the CDR3 reads CSVDAAGNTEAFF. CDR3 nucleotides: TGCAGCGTTGACGCAGCCGGGAACACTGAAGCTTTCTTC.

This clone was counted only a few times. The CDR3 sequence is CASSPSYEQYF. CDR3 DNA: TGTGCCAGCAGTCCTTCCTACGAGCAGTACTTC. The rearrangement joins TRBV25-1 to TRBJ2-7; no reliable D call. The length of the CDR3 is 11 residues. V lost 5 bases to trimming and J lost 1 base, with 3 bases between them. Germline loops: CDR1 MGHDK, CDR2 SYGVNS.

This clone was seen a single time. The rearrangement links TRBV11-1 to TRBJ2-2; D may be TRBD1 (6 bases). Trimming shortened V by 3 bases and J by 6 bases, and 14 bases separated the two germline ends. The CDR3 is 15 amino acids. In germline, CDR1 is SGHAT, CDR2 FQDESV (reference sequence). The DNA of the CDR3 is TGTGCCAGCAGCTTGGCCCGGCCAGGGGCCGGGGAGCTGTTTTTT. It yields the protein CASSLARPGAGELFF.

This clone has ten or more counts. The chain combines TRBV11-2 with TRBJ2-5, with 8 bases aligning to TRBD2. V was pared by 2 bases and J by 4 bases, with 9 bases of the junction left unmatched. Per the germline V gene, CDR1 is SGHAT and CDR2 is FQNNGV. CDR3 length: 16 amino acids. In DNA form, the CDR3 reads TGTGCCAGCAGCTTATTGGGTGTGGCGGGGGGAGAGACCCAGTACTTC. This encodes CASSLLGVAGGETQYF. Full variable domain (outside the CDR3, taken from reference TRBV11-2 and TRBJ2-5): EAGVAQSPRYKIIEKRQSVAFWCNPISGHATLYWYQQILGQGPKLLIQFQNNGVVDDSQLPKDRFSAERLKGVDSTLKIQPAKLEDSAVYLCASSLLGVAGGETQYFGPGTRLLVL.

The chain joins TRBV6-6 to TRBJ1-4, with TRBD1 matching over 7 bases. The CDR3 has 15 amino acids. Trimming removed 4 bases from V and 3 bases from J; junction bases left unmatched: 5. Germline V lookup: CDR1 MNHNY, CDR2 SVGAGI (reference sequence). The CDR3 DNA reads TGTGCCAGCAGTTTTGGCAGGGGGTCTAATGAAAAACTGTTTTTT. Translation: CASSFGRGSNEKLFF.

A remark on this clone: It differs at one base from a far larger clone, so likely a read error. The chain recombines TRBV30 with TRBJ1-5, with TRBD1 matching over 10 bases. This CDR3 region has 14 residues. In germline, CDR1 is GTSNPN, CDR2 SVGIG (reference sequence). As DNA, the CDR3 is TGTGCCTGGAGTATGGGACAGGGGAATCAGCCCCAGAATTTT. Translated: CAWSMGQGNQPQNF.

This clone was counted a few times. The chain is built from TRBV11-2 and TRBJ2-3, with D possibly matching TRBD2 (5 bases). The CDR3 sequence is 13 residues long. CDR1 is SGHAT, CDR2 FQNNGV, per germline. Trimming took off 4 bases at V and 5 bases at J, with 10 bases between the two ends. Here the CDR3 reads CASSSLSVDTQYF. CDR3 nucleotide sequence: TGTGCCAGCAGCTCCCTTAGCGTAGATACGCAGTATTTT.